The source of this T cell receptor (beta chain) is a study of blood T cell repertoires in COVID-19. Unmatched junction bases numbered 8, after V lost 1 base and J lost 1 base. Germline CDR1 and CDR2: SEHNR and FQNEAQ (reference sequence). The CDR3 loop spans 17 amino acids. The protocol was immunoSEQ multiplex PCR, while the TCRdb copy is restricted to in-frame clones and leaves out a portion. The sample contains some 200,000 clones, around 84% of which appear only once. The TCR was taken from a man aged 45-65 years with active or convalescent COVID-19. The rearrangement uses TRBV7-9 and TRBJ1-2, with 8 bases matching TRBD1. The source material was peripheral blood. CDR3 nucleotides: TGTGCCAGCAGCTTAGATTCGGGACAGGTGGATAACTATGGCTACACCTTC. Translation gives CASSLDSGQVDNYGYTF.